A single sample gave rise to the 24 T cell receptor beta chains below, sequenced in a study of CXCR4 blockade with PD-1 therapy in pancreatic cancer. Some clones are missing from TCRdb's copy, which holds only in-frame ones; the method was immunoSEQ multiplex PCR. The sample yields several thousand clones, about 60% seen once. The material sequenced was tumor tissue. The receptors derive from a human donor with pancreatic ductal adenocarcinoma.

This chain connects TRBV19 to TRBJ2-2; D may be TRBD1 (5 bases). The CDR3 loop spans 13 amino acids. V lost 5 bases and J lost 8, with 12 bases in between. In germline, CDR1 is LNHDA, CDR2 SQIVND (reference sequence). CDR3 sequence: CASSPRTIGELFF. CDR3 in DNA: TGTGCCAGTAGTCCCCGGACAATTGGGGAGCTGTTTTTT.

V gene TRBV9 combines with J gene TRBJ1-1; D call uncertain. Germline CDR1 is SGDLS and CDR2 is YYNGEE. The CDR3 is 12 amino acids. V gave up 10 bases and J gave up 0 bases, with 10 bases separating them. The CDR3: CAASRMNTEAFF. In nucleotides, the CDR3 is TGTGCCGCAAGTAGGATGAACACTGAAGCTTTCTTT. The full variable domain, in which reference TRBV9 and TRBJ1-1 provide the parts outside the CDR3, is DSGVTQTPKHLITATGQRVTLRCSPRSGDLSVYWYQQSLDQGLQFLIQYYNGEERAKGNILERFSAQQFPDLHSELNLSSLELGDSALYFCAASRMNTEAFFGQGTRLTVV.

This clone was counted only a few times. The chain couples TRBV19 to TRBJ1-1, with D maybe TRBD1 (5 bases). CDR3 length equals 14 residues. The V end was cut by 10 bases, the J end by 1 base, with 16 bases between. The germline gives CDR1 LNHDA, CDR2 SQIVND (reference sequence). CDR3 DNA sequence: TGTGCCACCAGAAACCGGGACTGGAACACTGAAGCTTTCTTT. It encodes CATRNRDWNTEAFF.

There are a few counts of this clone. V is TRBV29-1 and J is TRBJ1-1, with 8 positions matching TRBD1. Germline V lookup: CDR1 SQVTM, CDR2 ANQGSEA. The CDR3 covers 14 residues. With 4 bases clipped from V and 1 base from J, the junction kept 5 bases outside the gene matches. The CDR3 loop reads CSVAPGTGNTEAFF. CDR3 in DNA: TGCAGCGTTGCCCCCGGGACAGGGAACACTGAAGCTTTCTTT. Full variable domain (rest looked up from reference TRBV29-1 and TRBJ1-1): SAVISQKPSRDICQRGTSLTIQCQVDSQVTMMFWYRQQPGQSLTLIATANQGSEATYESGFVIDKFPISRPNLTFSTLTVSNMSPEDSSIYLCSVAPGTGNTEAFFGQGTRLTVV.

The chain has TRBV6-1 and TRBJ2-7; 8 bases match TRBD1. CDR1 MNHNS and CDR2 SASEGT come from the germline V gene. V trimming: 1 base; J trimming: 2 bases; junction bases outside the gene matches: 4. The CDR3 runs to 15 residues. CDR3: CASSEEPGQAYEQYF. In DNA, the CDR3 is TGTGCCAGCAGTGAAGAGCCGGGACAGGCCTACGAGCAGTACTTC.

A few counts support this clone. J is TRBJ2-1 and V is TRBV15; 10 bases agree with TRBD2. V lost 4 bases to trimming and J lost 4 bases; unmatched junction nucleotides: 4. Germline V gene sequence: CDR1 LNHNV, CDR2 YYDKDF (reference sequence). The CDR3 covers 15 residues. The CDR3 coding sequence is TGTGCCACCAGCACCCCTAGCGGGGGATACAATGAGCAGTTCTTC. As protein: CATSTPSGGYNEQFF.

V is TRBV29-1 and J is TRBJ2-1; 11 bases align to TRBD2. V lost 7 bases to trimming and J lost 5 bases; unmatched junction nucleotides: 7. The CDR3 is 14 residues long. CDR1 is SQVTM, CDR2 ANQGSEA, per germline. CDR3 nucleotide sequence: TGCAGCGGATCTAGCGGGGGGCCTGACAATGAGCAGTTCTTC. This translates into CSGSSGGPDNEQFF.

The CDR3 loop is CAWRLGSETQYF. DNA of the CDR3: TGTGCCTGGAGGTTGGGTTCGGAGACCCAGTACTTC. V usage is TRBV30 and J usage is TRBJ2-5; unclear D gene. Germline-derived CDR1 and CDR2 are GTSNPN and SVGIG (reference sequence). The CDR3 has 12 residues. V dropped 3 bases and J dropped 5 bases, with 10 bases sitting between them.

This clone was recorded a few times. The rearrangement joins TRBV11-3 to TRBJ2-7; D is unresolved. The CDR3 is 15 residues long. Per the germline V gene, CDR1 is SGHNT and CDR2 is YENEEA. Trimming took 2 bases from V and 4 from J, leaving 15 bases between them. CDR3 in amino acids: CASSLTQTAVYEQYF. CDR3 DNA: TGTGCCAGCAGCTTAACGCAGACGGCGGTTTACGAGCAGTACTTC.

A few counts support this clone. The chain links TRBV1 to TRBJ2-7; the table's D call of TRBD2 was not tested on the DNA. TRBV1 is noted as a pseudogene. The CDR3 consists of 14 residues. The CDR3 reads CASSPGLAGYEQYF. CDR3 nucleotide sequence: TGCGCCAGCAGCCCGGGACTAGCGGGTTACGAGCAGTACTTC.

The chain couples TRBV11-3 to TRBJ2-2; D remains ambiguous. Germline V CDR1 and CDR2: SGHNT, YENEEA. The CDR3 spans 14 residues. V was shortened by 5 bases and J by 4 bases, with 11 bases between the two germline ends. This CDR3 reads CASSPTSGTGELFF. Here the CDR3 DNA reads TGTGCCAGCAGCCCCACGTCGGGCACCGGGGAGCTGTTTTTT.

The V and J genes are TRBV19 and TRBJ2-1; 7 nucleotides align to TRBD2. This CDR3 contains 15 residues. CDR1 and CDR2 from the germline V gene are LNHDA and SQIVND (reference sequence). V lost 6 bases and J lost 7; bases outside the gene matches: 12. In DNA, the CDR3 is TGTGCCAGTAGCCTGAACGGCGGGAGACTGAATGAGCAGTTCTTC. The encoded protein is CASSLNGGRLNEQFF.

The chain is built from TRBV10-1 and TRBJ2-3; 11 bases fit TRBD2. J gave up 0 bases and V 0 bases, and 2 bases lay outside the gene matches. The CDR3 is 17 amino acids. CDR1 is WNHNN and CDR2 is SYGVQD in the germline V gene (reference sequence). CDR3 region: CASSESTSGKSTDTQYF. Written as DNA, the CDR3 is TGCGCCAGCAGTGAGTCGACTAGCGGGAAAAGCACAGATACGCAGTATTTT.

The chain carries TRBV19 and TRBJ2-1, with D perhaps TRBD2 (6 bases). Trimming shortened V by 3 bases and J by 1 base, and 13 bases separated the two germline ends. CDR3 size: 16 residues. Germline CDR1 and CDR2: LNHDA and SQIVND (reference sequence). The CDR3 loop is CASSISFAGSYNEQFF. DNA of the CDR3: TGTGCCAGTAGTATTTCCTTCGCGGGATCCTACAATGAGCAGTTCTTC.

V and J are TRBV19 and TRBJ2-4, with D possibly TRBD2 on 6 matching bases. Germline V gives CDR1 LNHDA, CDR2 SQIVND (reference sequence). With 0 bases removed from V and 2 bases from J, the gap between germline ends came to 11 bases. This CDR3 contains 16 residues. CDR3 in DNA: TGTGCCAGTAGTATAGACCGGGGGTCGACCAAAAACATTCAGTACTTC. Its protein product is CASSIDRGSTKNIQYF.

This clone appeared a few times. This sequence joins TRBV6-8 and TRBJ1-1, with TRBD1 matching 7 bases. J gave up 1 base and V 5 bases, and 1 base lay outside the gene matches. Per the germline V gene, CDR1 is MNHGY and CDR2 is SAAAGT. This CDR3 is built from 13 residues. The CDR3 DNA sequence: TGTGCCAGCAGTAGACAGGGGAACACTGAAGCTTTCTTT. Residues: CASSRQGNTEAFF.

This clone was seen a few times. V is TRBV11-3 and J is TRBJ1-6; D not resolved. This CDR3 has 14 amino acids. V was pared by 3 bases and J by 6 bases, with 9 bases between. Germline loops: CDR1 SGHNT, CDR2 YENEEA. The CDR3 DNA is TGTGCCAGCAGCTTCTACGGACCTAATTCACCCCTCCACTTT. It translates to CASSFYGPNSPLHF.

The chain employs TRBV4-1 and TRBJ2-1, with D unresolved. V gave up 0 bases and J gave up 0 bases, with 6 bases separating them. The germline gives CDR1 MGHRA, CDR2 YSYEKL. The CDR3 runs to 15 residues. CDR3 nucleotides: TGCGCCAGCAGCCAAGATGTCAGCTCCTACAATGAGCAGTTCTTC. As protein: CASSQDVSSYNEQFF.

The chain uses TRBV19 and TRBJ1-4; TRBD1 agrees at 7 bases. V was clipped by 3 bases and J by 4 bases; unmatched bases: 5. CDR1 and CDR2 (germline): LNHDA, SQIVND (reference sequence). The length of the CDR3 is 15 residues. The CDR3 here is CASSMGQKINEKLFF. CDR3 sequence (DNA): TGTGCCAGTAGTATGGGACAGAAGATTAATGAAAAACTGTTTTTT.

This clone was found a few times. This CDR3 reads CASSLRTWNYGYTF. In DNA, the CDR3 is TGTGCCAGTAGTCTAAGGACCTGGAACTATGGCTACACCTTC. The V gene is TRBV19, the J gene TRBJ1-2; D ambiguous. The CDR3 sequence is 14 residues long. Germline CDR1 and CDR2: LNHDA and SQIVND (reference sequence). With 5 bases removed from V and 2 bases from J, the gap between germline ends came to 12 bases.

The chain combines TRBV28 with TRBJ1-2; D unclear. V was pared by 5 bases and J by 6 bases, with 16 bases between. Germline lookup yields CDR1 MDHEN and CDR2 SYDVKM. The CDR3 has 14 amino acids. CDR3 protein: CASSLRMARHGYTF. In DNA, the CDR3 is TGTGCCAGCAGTCTACGCATGGCCAGGCATGGCTACACCTTC.

The V call is TRBV19, the J call TRBJ2-3; TRBD2 might be the D (6 bases). V lost 3 bases to trimming and J lost 2 bases, with 12 bases between them. Germline CDR1 is LNHDA and CDR2 is SQIVND (reference sequence). The CDR3 is made up of 15 amino acids. CDR3 protein: CASSMRDLPTDTQYF. The CDR3 nucleotides are TGTGCCAGTAGTATGCGGGACTTACCCACAGATACGCAGTATTTT. Full variable domain (rest looked up from reference TRBV19 and TRBJ2-3): DGGITQSPKYLFRKEGQNVTLSCEQNLNHDAMYWYRQDPGQGLRLIYYSQIVNDFQKGDIAEGYSVSREKKESFPLTVTSAQKNPTAFYLCASSMRDLPTDTQYFGPGTRLTVL.

The chain has TRBV18 and TRBJ1-1, with no clear D. Trimming pared 2 bases from V and 5 bases from J, leaving 9 bases between. CDR1 is KGHSH, CDR2 LQKENI, per germline. This CDR3 is built from 13 residues. CDR3 sequence reads: CASSPTDGTEAFF. CDR3 DNA sequence: TGTGCCAGCTCACCAACCGACGGGACTGAAGCTTTCTTT.

This clone was observed a handful of times. The chain has TRBV11-3 and TRBJ2-1; 9 nucleotides line up with TRBD1. V trimming: 3 bases; J trimming: 0 bases; junction bases outside the gene matches: 0. This CDR3 region has 15 residues. Germline V gene data show CDR1 as SGHNT and CDR2 as YENEEA. CDR3 protein: CASSLTGGSYNEQFF. The CDR3 DNA is TGTGCCAGCAGCTTGACAGGGGGCTCCTACAATGAGCAGTTCTTC.